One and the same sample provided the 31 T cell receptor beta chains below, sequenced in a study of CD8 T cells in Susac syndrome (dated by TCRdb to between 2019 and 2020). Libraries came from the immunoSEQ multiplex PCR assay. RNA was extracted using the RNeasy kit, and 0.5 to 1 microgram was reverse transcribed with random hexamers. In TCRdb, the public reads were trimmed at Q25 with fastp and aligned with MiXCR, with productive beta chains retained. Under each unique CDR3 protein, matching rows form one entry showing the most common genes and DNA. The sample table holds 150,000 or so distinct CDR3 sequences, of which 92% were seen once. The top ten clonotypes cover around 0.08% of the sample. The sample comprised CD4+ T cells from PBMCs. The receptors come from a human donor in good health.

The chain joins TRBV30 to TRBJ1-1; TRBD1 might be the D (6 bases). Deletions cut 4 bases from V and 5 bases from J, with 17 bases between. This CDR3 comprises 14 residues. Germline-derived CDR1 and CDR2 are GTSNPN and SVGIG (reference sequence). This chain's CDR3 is CAWTLGHPGTEAFF. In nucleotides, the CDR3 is TGTGCCTGGACCTTGGGACACCCGGGAACTGAAGCTTTCTTT.

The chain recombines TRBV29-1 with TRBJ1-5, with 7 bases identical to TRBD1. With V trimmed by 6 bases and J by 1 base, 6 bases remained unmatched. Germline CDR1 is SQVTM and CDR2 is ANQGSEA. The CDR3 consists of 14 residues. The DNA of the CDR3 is TGCAGCGTCTCCCAGGGGGTAAGCAATCAGCCCCAGCATTTT. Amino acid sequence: CSVSQGVSNQPQHF. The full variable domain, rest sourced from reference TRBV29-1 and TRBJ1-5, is SAVISQKPSRDICQRGTSLTIQCQVDSQVTMMFWYRQQPGQSLTLIATANQGSEATYESGFVIDKFPISRPNLTFSTLTVSNMSPEDSSIYLCSVSQGVSNQPQHFGDGTRLSIL.

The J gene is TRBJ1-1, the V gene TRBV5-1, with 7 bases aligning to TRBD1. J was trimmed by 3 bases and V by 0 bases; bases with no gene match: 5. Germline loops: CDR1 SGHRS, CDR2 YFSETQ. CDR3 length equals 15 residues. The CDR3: CASSLAGGRDTEAFF. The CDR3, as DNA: TGCGCCAGCAGCTTGGCAGGGGGGAGGGACACTGAAGCTTTCTTT. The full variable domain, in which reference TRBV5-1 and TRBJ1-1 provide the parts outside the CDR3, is KAGVTQTPRYLIKTRGQQVTLSCSPISGHRSVSWYQQTPGQGLQFLFEYFSETQRNKGNFPGRFSGRQFSNSRSEMNVSTLELGDSALYLCASSLAGGRDTEAFFGQGTRLTVV.

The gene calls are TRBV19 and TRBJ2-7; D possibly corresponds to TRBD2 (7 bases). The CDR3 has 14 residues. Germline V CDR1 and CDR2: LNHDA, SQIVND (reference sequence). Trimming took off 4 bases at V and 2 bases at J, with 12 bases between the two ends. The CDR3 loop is CASSRQGTTYEQYF. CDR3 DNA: TGTGCCAGTAGTAGGCAGGGGACTACCTACGAGCAGTACTTC.

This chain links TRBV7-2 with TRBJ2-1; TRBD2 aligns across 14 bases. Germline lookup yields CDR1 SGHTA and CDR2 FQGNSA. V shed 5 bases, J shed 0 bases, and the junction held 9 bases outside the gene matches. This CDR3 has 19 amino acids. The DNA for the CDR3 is TGTGCCAGCAGCCTCGGGACTAGCGGGGGCCCGAGCTCCTACAATGAGCAGTTCTTC. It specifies CASSLGTSGGPSSYNEQFF.

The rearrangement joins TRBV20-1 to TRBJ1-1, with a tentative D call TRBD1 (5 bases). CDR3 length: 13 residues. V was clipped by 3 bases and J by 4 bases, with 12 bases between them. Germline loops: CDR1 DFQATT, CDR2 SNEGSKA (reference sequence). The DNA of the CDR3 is TGCAGTGCTAGTTGGGGGGGGTCCACTGAAGCTTTCTTT. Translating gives CSASWGGSTEAFF.

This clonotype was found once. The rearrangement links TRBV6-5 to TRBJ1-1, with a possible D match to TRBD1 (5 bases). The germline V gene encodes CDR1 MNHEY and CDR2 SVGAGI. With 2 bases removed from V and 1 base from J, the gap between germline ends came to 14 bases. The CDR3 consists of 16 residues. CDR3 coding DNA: TGTGCCAGCAGTTACAGGGGCACTCCCGGGAACACTGAAGCTTTCTTT. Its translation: CASSYRGTPGNTEAFF.

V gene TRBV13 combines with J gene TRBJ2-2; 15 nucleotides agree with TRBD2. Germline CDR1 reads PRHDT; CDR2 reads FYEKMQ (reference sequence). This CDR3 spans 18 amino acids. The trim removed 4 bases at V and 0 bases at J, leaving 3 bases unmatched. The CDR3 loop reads CASSSGLAGGPNTGELFF. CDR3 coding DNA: TGTGCCAGCAGCTCAGGACTAGCGGGGGGGCCGAACACCGGGGAGCTGTTTTTT.

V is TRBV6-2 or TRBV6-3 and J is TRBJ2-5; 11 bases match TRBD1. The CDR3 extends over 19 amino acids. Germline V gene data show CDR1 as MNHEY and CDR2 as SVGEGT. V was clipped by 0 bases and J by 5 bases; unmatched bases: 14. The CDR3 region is CASSYSRIGRDRGFETQYF. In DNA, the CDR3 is TGTGCCAGCAGTTACTCGAGGATAGGCCGGGACAGGGGGTTTGAGACCCAGTACTTC.

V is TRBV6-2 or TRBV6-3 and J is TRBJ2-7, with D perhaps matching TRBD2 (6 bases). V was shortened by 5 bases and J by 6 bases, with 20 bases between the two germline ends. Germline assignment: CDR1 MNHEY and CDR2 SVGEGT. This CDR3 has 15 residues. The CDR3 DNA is TGTGCCAGCAGTCCCTGGAGGAGGGAAGAGGCCGAGCAGTACTTC. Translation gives CASSPWRREEAEQYF.

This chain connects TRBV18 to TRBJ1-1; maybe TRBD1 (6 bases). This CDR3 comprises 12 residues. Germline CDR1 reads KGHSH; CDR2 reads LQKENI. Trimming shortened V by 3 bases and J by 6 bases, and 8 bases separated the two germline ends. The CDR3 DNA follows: TGTGCCAGCTCACCCAGGGGCCCTGAAGCTTTCTTT. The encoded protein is CASSPRGPEAFF.

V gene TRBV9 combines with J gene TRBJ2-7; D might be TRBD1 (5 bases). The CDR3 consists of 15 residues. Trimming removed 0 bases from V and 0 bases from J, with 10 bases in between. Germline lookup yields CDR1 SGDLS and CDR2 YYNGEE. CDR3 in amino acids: CASSVASGHSYEQYF. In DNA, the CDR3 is TGTGCCAGCAGCGTAGCGTCAGGGCACTCCTACGAGCAGTACTTC.

The CDR3 spells CASSSPAGRGDTQYF. The CDR3 coding sequence is TGTGCCAGCAGTTCCCCAGCAGGGAGAGGAGATACGCAGTATTTT. The chain links TRBV6-5 to TRBJ2-3, with D perhaps given as TRBD1 or TRBD2 (5 bases each). This CDR3 contains 15 residues. Trimming took 4 bases from V and 5 from J, leaving 16 bases between them. Germline CDR1 and CDR2: MNHEY and SVGAGI.

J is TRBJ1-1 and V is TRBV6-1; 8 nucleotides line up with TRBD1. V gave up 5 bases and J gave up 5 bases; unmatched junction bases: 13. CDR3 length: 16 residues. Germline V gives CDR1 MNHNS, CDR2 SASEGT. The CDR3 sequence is CASSPGTGRGQTEAFF. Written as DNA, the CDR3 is TGTGCCAGCAGTCCCGGGACAGGTAGAGGGCAAACTGAAGCTTTCTTT.

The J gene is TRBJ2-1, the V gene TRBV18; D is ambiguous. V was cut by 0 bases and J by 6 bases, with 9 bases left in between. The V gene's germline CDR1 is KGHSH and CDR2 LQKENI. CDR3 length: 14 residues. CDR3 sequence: CASSPPASGNEQFF. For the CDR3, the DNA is TGTGCCAGCTCACCACCGGCTAGTGGCAATGAGCAGTTCTTC.

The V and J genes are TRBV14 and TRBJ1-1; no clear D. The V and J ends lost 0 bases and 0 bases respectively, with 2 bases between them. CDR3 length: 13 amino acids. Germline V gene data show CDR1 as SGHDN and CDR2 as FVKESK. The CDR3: CASSQDLNTEAFF. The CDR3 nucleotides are TGTGCCAGCAGCCAAGATCTGAACACTGAAGCTTTCTTT.

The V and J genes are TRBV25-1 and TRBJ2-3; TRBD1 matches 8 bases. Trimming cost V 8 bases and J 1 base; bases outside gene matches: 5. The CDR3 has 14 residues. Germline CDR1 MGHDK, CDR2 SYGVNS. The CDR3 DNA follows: TGTGCCAGCCAGGGGGCGTCGGGCACAGATACGCAGTATTTT. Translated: CASQGASGTDTQYF.

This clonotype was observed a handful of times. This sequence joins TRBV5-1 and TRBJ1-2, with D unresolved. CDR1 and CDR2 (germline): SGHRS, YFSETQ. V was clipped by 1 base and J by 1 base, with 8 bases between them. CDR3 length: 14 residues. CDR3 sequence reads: CASSLSRSNYGYTF. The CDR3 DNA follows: TGCGCCAGCAGCTTGTCCCGCAGTAACTATGGCTACACCTTC.

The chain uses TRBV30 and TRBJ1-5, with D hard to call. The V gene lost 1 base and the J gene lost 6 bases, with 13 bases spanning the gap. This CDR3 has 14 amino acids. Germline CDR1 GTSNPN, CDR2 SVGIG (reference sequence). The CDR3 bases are TGTGCCTGGAGTGATCCCTACCATGGTCAGCCCCAGCATTTT. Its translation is CAWSDPYHGQPQHF. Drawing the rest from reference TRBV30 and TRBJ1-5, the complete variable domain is SQTIHQWPATLVQPVGSPLSLECTVEGTSNPNLYWYRQAAGRGLQLLFYSVGIGQISSEVPQNLSASRPQDRQFILSSKKLLLSDSGFYLCAWSDPYHGQPQHFGDGTRLSIL.

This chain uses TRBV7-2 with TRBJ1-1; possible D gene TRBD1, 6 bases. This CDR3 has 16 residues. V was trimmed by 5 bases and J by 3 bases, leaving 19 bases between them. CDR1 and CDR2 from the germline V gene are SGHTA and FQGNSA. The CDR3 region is CASSPRDKGGDTEAFF. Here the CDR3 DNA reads TGTGCCAGCAGCCCCCGGGACAAAGGGGGGGACACTGAAGCTTTCTTT.

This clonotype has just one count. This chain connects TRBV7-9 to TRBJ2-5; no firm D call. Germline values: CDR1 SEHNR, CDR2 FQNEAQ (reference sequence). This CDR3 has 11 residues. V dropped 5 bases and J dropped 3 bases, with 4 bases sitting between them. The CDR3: CASSRKETQYF. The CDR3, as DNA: TGTGCCAGCAGCCGCAAAGAGACCCAGTACTTC.

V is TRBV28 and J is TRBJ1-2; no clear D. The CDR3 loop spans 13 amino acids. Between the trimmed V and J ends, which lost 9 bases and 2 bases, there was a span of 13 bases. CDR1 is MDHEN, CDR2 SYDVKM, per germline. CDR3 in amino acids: CASWRQENYGYTF. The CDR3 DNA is TGTGCCAGTTGGAGGCAAGAAAACTATGGCTACACCTTC.

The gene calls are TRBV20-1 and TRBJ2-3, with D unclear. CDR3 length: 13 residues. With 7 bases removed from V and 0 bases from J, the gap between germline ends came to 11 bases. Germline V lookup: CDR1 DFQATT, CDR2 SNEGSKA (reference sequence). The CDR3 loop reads CSGLISSTDTQYF. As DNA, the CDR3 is TGCAGTGGCTTGATCTCTAGCACAGATACGCAGTATTTT.

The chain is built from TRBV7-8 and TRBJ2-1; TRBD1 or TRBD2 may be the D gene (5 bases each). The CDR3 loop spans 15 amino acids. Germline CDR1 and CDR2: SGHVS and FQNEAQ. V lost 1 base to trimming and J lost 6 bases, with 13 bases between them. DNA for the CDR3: TGTGCCAGCAGCTTAGGGGGCCAACTAGGCAATGAGCAGTTCTTC. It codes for CASSLGGQLGNEQFF.

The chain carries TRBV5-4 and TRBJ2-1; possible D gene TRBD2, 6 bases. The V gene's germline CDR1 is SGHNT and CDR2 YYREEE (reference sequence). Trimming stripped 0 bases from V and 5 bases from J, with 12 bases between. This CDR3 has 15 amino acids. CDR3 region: CASSLDLANNNEQFF. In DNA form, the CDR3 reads TGTGCCAGCAGCTTGGATCTAGCGAATAACAATGAGCAGTTCTTC.

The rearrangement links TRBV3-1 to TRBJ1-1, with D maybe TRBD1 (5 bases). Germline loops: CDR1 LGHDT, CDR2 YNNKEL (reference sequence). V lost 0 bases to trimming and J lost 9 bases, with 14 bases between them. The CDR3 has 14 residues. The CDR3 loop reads CASSQEWWGRKAFF. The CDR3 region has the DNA TGTGCCAGCAGCCAAGAATGGTGGGGCCGCAAAGCTTTCTTT.

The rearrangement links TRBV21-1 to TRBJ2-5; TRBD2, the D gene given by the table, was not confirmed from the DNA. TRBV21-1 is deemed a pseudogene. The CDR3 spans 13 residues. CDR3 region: CASSAQGGETQYF. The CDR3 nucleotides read TGTGCCAGCAGCGCCCAGGGAGGAGAGACCCAGTACTTC.

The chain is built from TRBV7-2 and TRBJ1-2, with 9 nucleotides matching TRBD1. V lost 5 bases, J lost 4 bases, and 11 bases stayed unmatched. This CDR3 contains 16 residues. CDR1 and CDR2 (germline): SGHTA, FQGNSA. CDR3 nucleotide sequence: TGTGCCAGCAGCCTGGACAGGGGAACGGTTTTCTATGGCTACACCTTC. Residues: CASSLDRGTVFYGYTF. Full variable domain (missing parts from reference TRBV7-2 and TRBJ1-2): GAGVSQSPSNKVTEKGKDVELRCDPISGHTALYWYRQSLGQGLEFLIYFQGNSAPDKSGLPSDRFSAERTGGSVSTLTIQRTQQEDSAVYLCASSLDRGTVFYGYTFGSGTRLTVV.

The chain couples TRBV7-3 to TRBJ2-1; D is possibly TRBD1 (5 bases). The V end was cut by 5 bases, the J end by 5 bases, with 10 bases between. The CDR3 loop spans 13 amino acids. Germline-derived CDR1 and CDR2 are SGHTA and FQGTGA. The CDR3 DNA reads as TGTGCCAGCAGCCCTGGGGCGGACAATGAGCAGTTCTTC. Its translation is CASSPGADNEQFF.

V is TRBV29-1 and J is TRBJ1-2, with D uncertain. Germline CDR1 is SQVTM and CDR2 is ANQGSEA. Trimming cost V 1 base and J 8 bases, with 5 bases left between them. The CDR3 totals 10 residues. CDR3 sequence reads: CSVEGEGYTF. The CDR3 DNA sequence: TGCAGCGTTGAAGGGGAAGGCTACACCTTC.

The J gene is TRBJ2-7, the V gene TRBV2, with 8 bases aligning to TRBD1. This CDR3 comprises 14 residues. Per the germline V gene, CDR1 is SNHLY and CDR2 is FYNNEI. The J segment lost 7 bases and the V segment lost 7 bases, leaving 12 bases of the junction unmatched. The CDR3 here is CASIWDIRTGEQYF. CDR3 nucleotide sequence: TGTGCCAGCATTTGGGACATCCGGACAGGGGAGCAGTACTTC.